The T cell receptor beta chain under discussion was sequenced for a study of stem cell transplantation in POMP-related autoinflammatory disease. The study, taken as a whole, reports: Fewer unique TRB V-J gene pairings were identified in patients with PRAID. Across all analyzed T-cell subsets, patients with PRAID tended toward reduced diversity and increased clonality.

A remark on this clone: Its target is unknown.

Clones were sequenced by immunoSEQ multiplex PCR, and TCRdb holds only the in-frame ones, with some missing. The table records thousands of clones, about four fifths of them present only once. V was trimmed by 1 base and J by 0 bases, leaving 4 bases between them. The V gene's germline CDR1 is SGHRS and CDR2 YFSETQ. This CDR3 spans 13 amino acids. Material: a CXCR5-defined cell subset from PBMCs. The chain joins TRBV5-1 to TRBJ1-1; D gene ambiguous. This receptor was taken from a human donor in good health. CDR3 sequence reads: CASSLKLNTEAFF. The CDR3, as DNA: TGCGCCAGCAGCTTGAAGCTGAACACTGAAGCTTTCTTT.